Listed below are T cell receptor beta chains from one sample, sequenced in a study of T-cell reconstitution after alpha-beta-depleted transplantation in children. Via MiXCR, TCRdb re-called the PCR reads, giving one row per CDR3 protein. The data show about 300,000 distinct CDR3 sequences, roughly a tenth seen once. The material sequenced was PBMCs, taken before TCRalphabeta/CD19-depleted stem cell transplant. The receptor set was obtained from a boy in the first two years of life with acute myeloid leukemia, due to receive a stem cell transplant. Both conserved end residues are part of each CDR3. D genes are given only for firm matches. Clone size is given for some rows only: seen once, a few or many times, or a class if the clone is expanded.

size,D,V,J,DNA,CDR3
few,-,TRBV7-8,TRBJ1-5,TGTGCCAGCAGCTTAGCGTTGCAGCGACAGCCCCAGCATTTT,CASSLALQRQPQHF
-,-,TRBV28,TRBJ2-7,TGTGCCAGCAAAGGTCCTTTCCCCTACGAGCAGTACTTC,CASKGPFPYEQYF
many,TRBD1,TRBV28,TRBJ1-5,TGTGCCAGCAGTCCGACAGGGGAAGTGGATCAGCCCCAGCATTTT,CASSPTGEVDQPQHF
many,-,TRBV12-3/TRBV12-4,TRBJ2-1,TGTGCCAGCAGTTTAAGCAGGGCACCGCGTTACAATGAGCAGTTCTTC,CASSLSRAPRYNEQFF
many,TRBD2,TRBV7-2,TRBJ2-2,TGTGCCAGCAGCTTAGCACTAGCGGGGGGTACCGGGGAGCTGTTTTTT,CASSLALAGGTGELFF
many,-,TRBV7-3,TRBJ2-2,TGTGCCAGCAGCACAGACAGGGAGGGTAACACCGGGGAGCTGTTTTTT,CASSTDREGNTGELFF
many,TRBD1,TRBV10-3,TRBJ1-3,TGTGCCATCAGGATCAGGGGGAGTGGAAACACCATATATTTT,CAIRIRGSGNTIYF
many,-,TRBV19,TRBJ2-3,TGTGCCAGTAGGTCGAGTTTGACAGATACGCAGTATTTT,CASRSSLTDTQYF
-,-,TRBV7-9,TRBJ2-7,TGTGCCAGCAGCTTGACAGGATTTCGGGAGCAGTACTTC,CASSLTGFREQYF
many,TRBD2,TRBV5-5,TRBJ2-7,TGTGCCAGCAGCTGGAGGACTAGCGGAATAGAGCAGTACTTC,CASSWRTSGIEQYF
-,TRBD2,TRBV7-3,TRBJ2-1,TGTGCCAGCAGCTTTACGAGACTAGCGGGAATTGAGCAGTTCTTC,CASSFTRLAGIEQFF
many,TRBD2,TRBV20-1,TRBJ2-5,TGCAGTGCTAGGCTAGCGGGAGGGGGAGAGACCCAGTACTTC,CSARLAGGGETQYF
many,TRBD2,TRBV12-3/TRBV12-4,TRBJ2-4,TGTGCCAGCAGTTCCGGGACTAGCGCCGTTTCAGCCAAAAACATTCAGTACTTC,CASSSGTSAVSAKNIQYF
few,-,TRBV7-2,TRBJ2-1,TGTGCCAGCAGCACCCGACTAAGTAATGAGCAGTTCTTC,CASSTRLSNEQFF
many,-,TRBV27,TRBJ2-7,TGTGCCAGCAGTTTAGGCCGGGCCTTCACCTACGAGCAGTACTTC,CASSLGRAFTYEQYF
many,TRBD1,TRBV5-5,TRBJ1-1,TGTGCCAGCAGCTCTGGCAGGGGGAGAGACACTGAAGCTTTCTTT,CASSSGRGRDTEAFF
-,-,TRBV9,TRBJ2-7,TGTGCCAGCAGCGCAGGGGGAGGGGGGTCCTACGAGCAGTACTTC,CASSAGGGGSYEQYF